The present T cell receptor beta chain was sequenced within a study of blood T cell repertoires in COVID-19. Between the trimmed V and J ends, which lost 3 bases and 3 bases, there was a span of 8 bases. Germline values: CDR1 MNHEY, CDR2 SMNVEV (reference sequence). The length of the CDR3 is 13 residues. Original methodology: Reference gene primer amplification gave estimated nucleated cell counts. Only in-frame clones appear in the TCRdb table, and some are missing; sequencing was by immunoSEQ multiplex PCR. Clone size and the V and J calls come from that table; the DNA yielded D and trimming. Among more than 100,000 clones listed, roughly 84% were seen once.

The specimen was peripheral blood. The clonotype comes from a human donor in a cohort sampled during active COVID-19. This chain uses TRBV27 with TRBJ1-2; D remains ambiguous. As DNA, the CDR3 is TGTGCCAGCAGTTTTGGGCGGGACTATGGCTACACCTTC. This sequence encodes CASSFGRDYGYTF.